This T cell receptor (beta chain) was profiled in a study of vaccination and CD4 T cells after COVID-19. On the study more broadly: The stimulating agents, overlapping spike peptides, came from SARS-CoV-2, HCoV-NL63, HCoV-OC43 and HCoV-229E. Study-wide findings and caveats: Convalescent patients' median share of reactive clones seen only post-vaccination was 80% to 90%.

V was clipped by 5 bases and J by 0 bases, with 20 bases between them. CDR1 is MNHNS, CDR2 SASEGT, per germline. This CDR3 is 18 amino acids long. A note on this clonotype: Its antigen is not known.

Sequenced with the Oncomine TCR Beta short-read assay was DNA taken from cultured CD4+ T cells. TCRdb re-derived calls from the PCR reads in MiXCR, one entry per CDR3 protein. The sample lists about 14,000 distinct CDR3 sequences, approximately 55% seen once, with 9.5% to 13% in the top ten. Treatment defined: 10-day PBMC culture with coronavirus spike peptide pools or control peptides (ViraFEST assay). The rearrangement links TRBV6-1 to TRBJ1-5, with D possibly being TRBD1 (6 bases). The source material was CD4+ T cells from blood, cultured in vitro, sampled before SARS-CoV-2 vaccination. The source of this sequence is a human donor who had recovered from COVID-19. The CDR3 DNA reads TGTGCCAGCAGTCGCCGCAGGACAGACGGGAATAGCAATCAGCCCCAGCATTTT. Residues: CASSRRRTDGNSNQPQHF.